The 8 T cell receptor beta chains presented below share a single source sample, sequenced in a study of T-cell reconstitution after alpha-beta-depleted transplantation in children. Unique molecular identifiers tagged the TCRbeta library. TCRdb re-called the PCR reads with MiXCR, one entry per CDR3 protein. The repertoire holds about 290,000 distinct CDR3 sequences, with 6.5% to 9% as singletons. These receptors have no known antigen. Findings of the study overall: A year post-transplant, T-cell counts and diversity derived mostly from newly produced T cells.

The source material was peripheral blood, sampled 360 days after TCRalphabeta/CD19-depleted stem cell transplant. The receptors were sampled from a female patient aged 2 to 10 who had a stem cell transplant for Fanconi anemia, so the T cells may come from the graft donor.

This clonotype was detected a few times. J is TRBJ2-7 and V is TRBV7-9, with 9 bases fitting TRBD1. Unmatched junction bases numbered 7, after V lost 1 base and J lost 6 bases. Germline CDR1 SEHNR, CDR2 FQNEAQ (reference sequence). The CDR3 has 15 residues. CDR3: CASSLGGDRVSEQYF. CDR3 DNA: TGTGCCAGCAGCTTAGGCGGGGACAGGGTGTCCGAGCAGTACTTC.

This clonotype came up many times. The chain couples TRBV4-3 to TRBJ2-7; D is possibly TRBD2 (6 bases). This CDR3 has 15 amino acids. Per the germline V gene, CDR1 is LGHNA and CDR2 is YSLEER. V lost 0 bases, J lost 6 bases, and 15 bases lay in between. The CDR3 reads CASSQDRDFSLEQYF. The CDR3 region has the DNA TGCGCCAGCAGCCAAGATAGGGACTTCAGCCTCGAGCAGTACTTC.

The rearrangement uses TRBV25-1 and TRBJ1-4, with D unclear. This CDR3 contains 16 residues. V lost 1 base and J 1 base, leaving 10 bases between the germline ends. The germline V gene has CDR1 MGHDK and CDR2 SYGVNS. CDR3 sequence reads: CASSESRHRTNEKLFF. Written as DNA, the CDR3 is TGTGCCAGCAGTGAATCGAGACACCGAACTAATGAAAAACTGTTTTTT.

In this sample, this clonotype turned up many times. The chain joins TRBV7-3 to TRBJ2-3; 7 bases agree with TRBD2. This CDR3 contains 15 residues. V dropped 2 bases and J dropped 1; count of bases not matched to a gene: 3. CDR1 and CDR2 from the germline V gene are SGHTA and FQGTGA. The CDR3 spells CASSLVRGGTDTQYF. In nucleotides, the CDR3 is TGTGCCAGCAGCTTAGTACGGGGGGGCACAGATACGCAGTATTTT.

This clonotype was detected ten times or more. The chain has TRBV4-2 and TRBJ2-2; tentative D call: TRBD2 (6 bases). Germline assignment: CDR1 LGHNA and CDR2 YNFKEQ. This CDR3 has 15 amino acids. The V gene lost 1 base and the J gene lost 8 bases, with 14 bases spanning the gap. The CDR3 region is CASSQARAGFGELFF. CDR3 bases: TGTGCCAGCAGCCAAGCCCGGGCGGGGTTTGGGGAGCTGTTTTTT.

This chain links TRBV13 with TRBJ2-7; D assignment may be TRBD1 or TRBD2 (6 bases each). Looked up from germline, CDR1 is PRHDT and CDR2 is FYEKMQ (reference sequence). Trimming shortened V by 3 bases and J by 2 bases, and 14 bases separated the two germline ends. This CDR3 has 15 residues. The CDR3 protein is CASSFMGGPTYEQYV. In DNA form, the CDR3 reads TGTGCCAGCAGCTTCATGGGGGGCCCTACCTACGAGCAGTACGTC.

The chain carries TRBV7-9 and TRBJ2-3; the match to TRBD1 covers 7 bases. After removal of 2 bases from V and 6 bases from J, the junction contained 2 bases not matched to a gene. The length of the CDR3 is 13 residues. Germline assignment: CDR1 SEHNR and CDR2 FQNEAQ (reference sequence). The CDR3 nucleotides read TGTGCCAGCAGCTTAACAGGGGACGATACGCAGTATTTT. The encoded protein is CASSLTGDDTQYF.

The rearrangement uses TRBV20-1 and TRBJ2-6, with D possibly being TRBD1 or TRBD2 (5 bases each). This CDR3 spans 15 amino acids. V was trimmed by 0 bases and J by 0 bases, leaving 6 bases between them. The germline V gene has CDR1 DFQATT and CDR2 SNEGSKA (reference sequence). The CDR3 spells CSARERGSGANVLTF. The CDR3 coding sequence is TGCAGTGCTAGAGAGAGGGGCTCTGGGGCCAACGTCCTGACTTTC.